This is a list of T cell receptor beta chains from one sample in a study of identical twins. TCRdb ran MiXCR on the 5' RACE reads and lists one entry per CDR3 protein. The data contain about 520,000 distinct CDR3 sequences, less than 25% of them singletons. The data were also submitted as part of a second study, on T cells expressing NK-cell markers.

The sequencing sample was made of CD4+ T cells sorted from blood. The receptors originated from a woman younger than 35 in good health. Both conserved end residues are part of each CDR3. D genes are given only for firm matches.

v_gene	j_gene	d_gene	CDR3aa
TRBV7-3	TRBJ1-1	NA	CASSLTHSQGGTEAFF
TRBV5-1	TRBJ2-2	NA	CASSWTTGLTNTGELFF
TRBV20-1	TRBJ2-6	NA	CSALTIGANVLTF
TRBV6-1	TRBJ2-7	NA	CAARGQGARLAAYEQYF
TRBV27	TRBJ2-3	NA	CASTFRDGRTDTQYF
TRBV5-1	TRBJ2-2	TRBD1	CASSPEQGAGELFF
TRBV12-3/TRBV12-4	TRBJ1-1	NA	CASSPHQTGSAFF
TRBV6-6	TRBJ1-1	TRBD1	CASTKRDRGGRDTEAFF
TRBV2	TRBJ2-7	TRBD2	CASETSGRHDEQYF
TRBV20-1	TRBJ2-7	NA	CSARAAGTFYEQYF
TRBV27	TRBJ2-6	NA	CASSLFWSSGANVLTF
TRBV4-3	TRBJ2-3	NA	CASSHLGLQGTQYF
TRBV20-1	TRBJ2-7	NA	CSAPGRGRRSYEQYF
TRBV7-9	TRBJ1-1	NA	CASTIGASNTEAFF
TRBV29-1	TRBJ2-3	NA	CSTVSGGYEHVTQYF
TRBV7-2	TRBJ2-5	NA	CASGSQETQYF
TRBV7-6	TRBJ2-3	TRBD2	CASSLGLAGADTQYF